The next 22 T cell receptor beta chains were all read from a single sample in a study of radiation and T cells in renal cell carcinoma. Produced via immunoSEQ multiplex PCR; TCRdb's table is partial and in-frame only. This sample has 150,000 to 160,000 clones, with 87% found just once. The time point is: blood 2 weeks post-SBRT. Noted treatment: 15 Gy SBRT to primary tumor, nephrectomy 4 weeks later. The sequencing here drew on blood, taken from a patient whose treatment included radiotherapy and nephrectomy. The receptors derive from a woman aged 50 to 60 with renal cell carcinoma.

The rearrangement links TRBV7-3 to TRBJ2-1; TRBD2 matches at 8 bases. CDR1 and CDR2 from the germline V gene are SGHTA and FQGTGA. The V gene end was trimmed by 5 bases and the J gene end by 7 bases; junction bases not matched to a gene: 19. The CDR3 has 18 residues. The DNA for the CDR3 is TGTGCCAGCAGCCCGCCTAGGAGCGGGGGCCCCTCGGGAAATGAGCAGTTCTTC. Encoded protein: CASSPPRSGGPSGNEQFF.

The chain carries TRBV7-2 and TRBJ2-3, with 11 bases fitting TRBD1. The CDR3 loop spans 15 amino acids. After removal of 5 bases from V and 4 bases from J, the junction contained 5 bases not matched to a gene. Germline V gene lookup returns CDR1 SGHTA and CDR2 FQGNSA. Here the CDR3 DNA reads TGTGCCAGCAGCCCCAGGACAGGGGGCGCAGATACGCAGTATTTT. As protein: CASSPRTGGADTQYF.

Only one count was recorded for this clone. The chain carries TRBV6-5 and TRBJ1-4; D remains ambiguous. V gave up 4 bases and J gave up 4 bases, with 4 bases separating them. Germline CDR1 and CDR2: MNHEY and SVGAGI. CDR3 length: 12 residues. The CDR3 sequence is CASSSHNEKLFF. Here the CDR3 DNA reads TGTGCCAGCAGTTCTCATAATGAAAAACTGTTTTTT.

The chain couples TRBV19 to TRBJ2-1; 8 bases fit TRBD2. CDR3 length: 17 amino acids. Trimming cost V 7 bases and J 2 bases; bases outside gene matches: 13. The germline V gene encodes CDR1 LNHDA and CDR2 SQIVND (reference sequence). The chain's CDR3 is CASNKGTGGGPYNEQFF. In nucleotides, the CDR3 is TGTGCCAGTAATAAAGGGACCGGGGGGGGCCCCTACAATGAGCAGTTCTTC. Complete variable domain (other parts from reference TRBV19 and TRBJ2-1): DGGITQSPKYLFRKEGQNVTLSCEQNLNHDAMYWYRQDPGQGLRLIYYSQIVNDFQKGDIAEGYSVSREKKESFPLTVTSAQKNPTAFYLCASNKGTGGGPYNEQFFGPGTRLTVL.

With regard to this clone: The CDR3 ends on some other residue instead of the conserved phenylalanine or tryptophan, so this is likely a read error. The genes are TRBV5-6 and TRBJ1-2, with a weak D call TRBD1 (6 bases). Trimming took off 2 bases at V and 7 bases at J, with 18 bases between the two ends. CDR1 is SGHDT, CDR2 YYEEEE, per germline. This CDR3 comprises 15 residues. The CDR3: CASSFDRPRSFGYTS. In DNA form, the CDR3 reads TGTGCCAGCAGCTTCGACAGGCCTCGATCCTTTGGCTACACCTCC.

This CDR3 reads CASNHRVPPLFF. The DNA of the CDR3 is TGTGCCAGCAACCATCGGGTTCCTCCTCTGTTTTTT. The V and J genes are TRBV11-2 and TRBJ2-2; D ambiguous. Trimming pared 7 bases from V and 14 bases from J, leaving 17 bases between. The CDR3 runs to 12 residues. Germline loops: CDR1 SGHAT, CDR2 FQNNGV.

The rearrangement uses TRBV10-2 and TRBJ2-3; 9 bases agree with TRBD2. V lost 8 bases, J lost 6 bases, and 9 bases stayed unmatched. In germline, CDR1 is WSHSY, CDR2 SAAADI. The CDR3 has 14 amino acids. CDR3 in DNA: TGCGCCAGCGGCGCGGGCGGGGGGGCCGATACGCAGTATTTT. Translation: CASGAGGGADTQYF.

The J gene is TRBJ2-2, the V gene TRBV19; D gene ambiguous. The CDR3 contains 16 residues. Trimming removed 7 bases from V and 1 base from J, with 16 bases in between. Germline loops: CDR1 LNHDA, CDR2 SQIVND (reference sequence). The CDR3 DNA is TGTGCCAGTACCCCAGATGTTAAAGTGAACACCGGGGAGCTGTTTTTT. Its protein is CASTPDVKVNTGELFF. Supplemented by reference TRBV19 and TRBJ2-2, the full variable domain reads DGGITQSPKYLFRKEGQNVTLSCEQNLNHDAMYWYRQDPGQGLRLIYYSQIVNDFQKGDIAEGYSVSREKKESFPLTVTSAQKNPTAFYLCASTPDVKVNTGELFFGEGSRLTVL.

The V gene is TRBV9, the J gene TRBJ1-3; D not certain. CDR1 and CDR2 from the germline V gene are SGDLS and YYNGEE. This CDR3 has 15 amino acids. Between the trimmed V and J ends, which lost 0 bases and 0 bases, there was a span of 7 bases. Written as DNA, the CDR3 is TGTGCCAGCAGCGTAGCTGGTGTCTCTGGAAACACCATATATTTT. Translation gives CASSVAGVSGNTIYF.

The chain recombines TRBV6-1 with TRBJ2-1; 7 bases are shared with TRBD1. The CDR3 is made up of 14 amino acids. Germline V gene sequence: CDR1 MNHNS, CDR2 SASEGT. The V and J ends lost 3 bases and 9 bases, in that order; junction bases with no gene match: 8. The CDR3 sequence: CASSDLGTVGEQFF. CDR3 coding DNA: TGTGCCAGCAGTGACCTTGGGACAGTCGGTGAGCAGTTCTTC.

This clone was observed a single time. CDR3 bases: TGTGCCAGCACCGACTGGGGGACAGGGAAGTACGAGCAGTACTTC. This gives the protein CASTDWGTGKYEQYF. This rearrangement joins TRBV6-6 to TRBJ2-5; 9 nucleotides line up with TRBD1. The DNA matches TRBJ2-7 better at its end, which makes the J call doubtful. The CDR3 is made up of 15 amino acids. Germline CDR1 MNHNY, CDR2 SVGAGI (reference sequence).

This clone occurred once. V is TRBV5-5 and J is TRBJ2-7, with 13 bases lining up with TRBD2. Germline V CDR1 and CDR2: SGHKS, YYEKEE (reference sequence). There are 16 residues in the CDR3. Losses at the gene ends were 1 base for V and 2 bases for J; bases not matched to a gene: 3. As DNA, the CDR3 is TGTGCCAGCAGCTTGTCGACTAGCGGGGGGCCCTACGAGCAGTACTTC. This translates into CASSLSTSGGPYEQYF. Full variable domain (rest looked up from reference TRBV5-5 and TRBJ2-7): DAGVTQSPTHLIKTRGQQVTLRCSPISGHKSVSWYQQVLGQGPQFIFQYYEKEERGRGNFPDRFSARQFPNYSSELNVNALLLGDSALYLCASSLSTSGGPYEQYFGPGTRLTVT.

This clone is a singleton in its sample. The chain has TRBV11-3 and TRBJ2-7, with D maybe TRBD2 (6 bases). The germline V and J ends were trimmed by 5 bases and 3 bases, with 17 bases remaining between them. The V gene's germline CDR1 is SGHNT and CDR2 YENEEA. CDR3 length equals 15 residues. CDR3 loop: CASSPGSSTFYEQYF. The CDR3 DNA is TGTGCCAGCAGCCCCGGGAGTAGCACATTCTACGAGCAGTACTTC.

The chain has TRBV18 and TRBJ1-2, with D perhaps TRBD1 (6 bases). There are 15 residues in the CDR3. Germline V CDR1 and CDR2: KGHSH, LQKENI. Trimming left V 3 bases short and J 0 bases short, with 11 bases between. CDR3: CASSPRDNPNYGYTF. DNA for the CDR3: TGTGCCAGCTCACCCAGGGACAATCCTAACTATGGCTACACCTTC.

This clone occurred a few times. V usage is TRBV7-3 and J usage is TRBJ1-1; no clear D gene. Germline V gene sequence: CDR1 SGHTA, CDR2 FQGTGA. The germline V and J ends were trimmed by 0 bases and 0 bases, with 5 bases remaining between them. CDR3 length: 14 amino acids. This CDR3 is CASSLTGLNTEAFF. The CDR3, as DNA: TGTGCCAGCAGCTTAACCGGGTTGAACACTGAAGCTTTCTTT.

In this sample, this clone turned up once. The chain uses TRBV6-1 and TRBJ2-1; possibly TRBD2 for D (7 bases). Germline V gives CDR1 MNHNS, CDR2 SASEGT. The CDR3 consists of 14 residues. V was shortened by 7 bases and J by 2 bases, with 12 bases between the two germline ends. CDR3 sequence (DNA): TGTGCCAGCACCAAGGGGGGGACCTACAATGAGCAGTTCTTC. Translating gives CASTKGGTYNEQFF.

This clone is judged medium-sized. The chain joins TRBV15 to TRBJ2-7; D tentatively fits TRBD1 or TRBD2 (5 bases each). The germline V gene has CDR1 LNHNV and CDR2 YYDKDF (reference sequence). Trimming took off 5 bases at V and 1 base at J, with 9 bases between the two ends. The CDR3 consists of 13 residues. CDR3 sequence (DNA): TGTGCCACCAGCCGGGACGCATCCTACGAGCAGTACTTC. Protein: CATSRDASYEQYF. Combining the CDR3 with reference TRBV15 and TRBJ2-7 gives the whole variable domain DAMVIQNPRYQVTQFGKPVTLSCSQTLNHNVMYWYQQKSSQAPKLLFHYYDKDFNNEADTPDNFQSRRPNTSFCFLDIRSPGLGDTAMYLCATSRDASYEQYFGPGTRLTVT.

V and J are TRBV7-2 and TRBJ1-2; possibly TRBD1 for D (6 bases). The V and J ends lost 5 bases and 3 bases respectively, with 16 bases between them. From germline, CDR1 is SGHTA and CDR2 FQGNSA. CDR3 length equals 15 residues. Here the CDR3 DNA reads TGTGCCAGCAGCCCACGGACGGAGGGGGACTATGGCTACACCTTC. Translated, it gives CASSPRTEGDYGYTF.

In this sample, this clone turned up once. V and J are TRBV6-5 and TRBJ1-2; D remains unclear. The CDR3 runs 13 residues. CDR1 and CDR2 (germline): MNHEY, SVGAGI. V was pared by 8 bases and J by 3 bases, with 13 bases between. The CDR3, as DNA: TGTGCCAGCCGCGAGGGTACATACTATGGCTACACCTTC. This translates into CASREGTYYGYTF.

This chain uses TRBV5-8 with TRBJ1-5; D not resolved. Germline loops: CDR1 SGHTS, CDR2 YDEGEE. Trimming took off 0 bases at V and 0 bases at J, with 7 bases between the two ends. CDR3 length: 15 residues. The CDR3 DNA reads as TGTGCCAGCAGCTTGGCCCGTTATAGCAATCAGCCCCAGCATTTT. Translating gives CASSLARYSNQPQHF.

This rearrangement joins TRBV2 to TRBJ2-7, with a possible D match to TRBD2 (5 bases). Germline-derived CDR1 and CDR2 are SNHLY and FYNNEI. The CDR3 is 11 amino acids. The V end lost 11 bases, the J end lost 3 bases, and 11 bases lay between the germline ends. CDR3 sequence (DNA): TGTGCCGTAAACCGGGACTACGAGCAGTACTTC. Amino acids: CAVNRDYEQYF.

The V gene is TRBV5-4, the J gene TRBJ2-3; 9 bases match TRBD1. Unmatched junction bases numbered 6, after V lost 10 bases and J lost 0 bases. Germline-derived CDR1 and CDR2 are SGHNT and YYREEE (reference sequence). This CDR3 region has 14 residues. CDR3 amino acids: CAGGTGPSTDTQYF. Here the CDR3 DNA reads TGTGCCGGGGGGACAGGGCCCAGCACAGATACGCAGTATTTT.